The T cell receptor (beta chain) described here comes from a study of identical twins. TCRdb redid the calling of the 5' RACE reads with MiXCR, one entry per CDR3 protein. The data contain about 210,000 distinct CDR3 sequences, around a tenth of them singletons. The CDR3 sequence is 13 residues long. With 4 bases removed from V and 8 bases from J, the gap between germline ends came to 12 bases. Germline assignment: CDR1 SGHTA and CDR2 FQGNSA. Source material: memory (CD45RO+) T cells sorted from blood. This receptor was identified in a woman aged 18-35 years in good health. The chain has TRBV7-2 and TRBJ2-1; tentatively, D is TRBD2 (5 bases). The CDR3 reads CASSSLASYEQFF. The CDR3 DNA is TGTGCCAGCAGCTCCCTAGCTTCGTATGAGCAGTTCTTC.